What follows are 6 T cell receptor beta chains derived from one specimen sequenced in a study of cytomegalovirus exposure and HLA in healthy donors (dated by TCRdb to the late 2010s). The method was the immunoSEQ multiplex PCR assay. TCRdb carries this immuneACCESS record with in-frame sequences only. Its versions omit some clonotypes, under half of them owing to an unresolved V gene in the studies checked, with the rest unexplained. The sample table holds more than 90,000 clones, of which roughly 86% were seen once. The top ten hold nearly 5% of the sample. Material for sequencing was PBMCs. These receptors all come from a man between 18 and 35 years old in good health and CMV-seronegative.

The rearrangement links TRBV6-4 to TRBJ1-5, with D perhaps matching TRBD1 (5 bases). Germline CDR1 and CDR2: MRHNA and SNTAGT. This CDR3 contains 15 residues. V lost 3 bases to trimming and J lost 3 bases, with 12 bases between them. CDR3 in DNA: TGTGCCAGCAGTGAGAGCGGGGCCTACAATCAGCCCCAGCATTTT. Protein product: CASSESGAYNQPQHF.

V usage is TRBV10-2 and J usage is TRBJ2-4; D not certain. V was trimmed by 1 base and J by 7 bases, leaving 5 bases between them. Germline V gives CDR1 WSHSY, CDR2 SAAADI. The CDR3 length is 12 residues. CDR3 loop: CASSEFGNIQYF. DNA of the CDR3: TGCGCCAGCAGTGAGTTCGGGAACATTCAGTACTTC.

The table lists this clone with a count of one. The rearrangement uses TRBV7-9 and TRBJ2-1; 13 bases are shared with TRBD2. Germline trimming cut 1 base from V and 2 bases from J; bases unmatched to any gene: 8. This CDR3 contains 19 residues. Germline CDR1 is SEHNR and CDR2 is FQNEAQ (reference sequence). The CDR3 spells CASSLVAGTSGTAYNEQFF. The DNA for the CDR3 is TGTGCCAGCAGCTTAGTTGCCGGGACTAGCGGGACTGCCTACAATGAGCAGTTCTTC.

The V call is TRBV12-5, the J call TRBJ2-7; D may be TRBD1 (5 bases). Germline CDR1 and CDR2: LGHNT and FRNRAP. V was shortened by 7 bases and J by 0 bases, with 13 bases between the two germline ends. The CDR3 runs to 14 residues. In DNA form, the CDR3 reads TGTGCTAGTGCCAAGACAGCAAACTCCTACGAGCAGTACTTC. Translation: CASAKTANSYEQYF.

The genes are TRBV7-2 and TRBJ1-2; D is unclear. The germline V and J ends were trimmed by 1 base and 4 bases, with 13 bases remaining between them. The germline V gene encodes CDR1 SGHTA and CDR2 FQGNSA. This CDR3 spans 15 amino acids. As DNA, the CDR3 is TGTGCCAGCAGCTTAGAGGTTGGAACGGGCTATGGCTACACCTTC. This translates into CASSLEVGTGYGYTF.

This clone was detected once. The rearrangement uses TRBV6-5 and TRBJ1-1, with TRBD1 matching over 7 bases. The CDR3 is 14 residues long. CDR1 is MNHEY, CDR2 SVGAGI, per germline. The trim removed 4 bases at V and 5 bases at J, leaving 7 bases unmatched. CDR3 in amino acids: CASSSETGLTEAFF. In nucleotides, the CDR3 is TGTGCCAGCAGTTCCGAGACAGGGCTAACTGAAGCTTTCTTT.